The 3 T cell receptor beta chains below were found in one sample sequenced in a study of a mutant IDH1 vaccine in newly diagnosed glioma. Antigen specificity for these receptors is unknown. Here immunoSEQ multiplex PCR was the method, and the copy in TCRdb shows in-frame clones only, minus some. The data hold over 35,000 clones, with more than 80% observed a single time. As for time point: week 23, last vaccination. In every dose of vaccine, 300 ug of mutant IDH1 20-mer peptide was given alongside topical imiquimod. Sequencing used PBMCs, obtained from a glioma patient whose treatment included an IDH1 peptide vaccine. All receptors derive from a man aged 40-55 years with glioma.

The V gene is TRBV7-3, the J gene TRBJ2-3; D is uncertain. This CDR3 is built from 12 residues. Trimming stripped 5 bases from V and 6 bases from J, with 9 bases between. Germline V gives CDR1 SGHTA, CDR2 FQGTGA. CDR3 region: CASSLSPDTQYF. In DNA form, the CDR3 reads TGTGCCAGCAGCCTTTCACCGGATACGCAGTATTTT.

The chain has TRBV7-9 and TRBJ2-3; D is unresolved. The germline V and J ends were trimmed by 1 base and 7 bases, with 9 bases remaining between them. Germline CDR1 reads SEHNR; CDR2 reads FQNEAQ (reference sequence). The CDR3 extends over 13 amino acids. The CDR3 DNA is TGTGCCAGCAGCTTAGGGGGTACGAATACGCAGTATTTT. Encoded protein: CASSLGGTNTQYF.

The rearrangement uses TRBV7-9 and TRBJ2-3; D possibly corresponds to TRBD1 (6 bases). Germline lookup yields CDR1 SEHNR and CDR2 FQNEAQ (reference sequence). V was clipped by 8 bases and J by 0 bases, with 21 bases between them. The CDR3 length is 17 residues. The DNA of the CDR3 is TGTGCCAGCCGAGCTTATCCTGACAGGAGTAGCACAGATACGCAGTATTTT. Its protein is CASRAYPDRSSTDTQYF.